The clone carrying this TCR beta chain was detected many times. One entry per CDR3 protein results from TCRdb running MiXCR on the 5' RACE reads. The data hold some 600,000 distinct CDR3 sequences, with about 17% observed a single time. Deletions cut 6 bases from V and 0 bases from J, with 4 bases between. This CDR3 comprises 12 residues. This sample is drawn from a study of T cells after yellow fever vaccination. The chain has TRBV12-3 or TRBV12-4 and TRBJ2-3; unclear D gene. This specimen consisted of PBMCs, obtained about 5 days after the first yellow fever vaccination. The TCR originated in a man aged 18 to 29 who received the YFV17D yellow fever vaccine. The CDR3: CASSFSTDTQYF. CDR3 DNA: TGTGCCAGCAGCTTTAGCACAGATACGCAGTATTTT.